The subject of this entry is one TCR beta chain. The data belong to a study of blood T cell repertoires in COVID-19. Study background: Acute and convalescent COVID-19 samples came from the United States, Italy and Spain.

The CDR3 has 13 amino acids. The germline gives CDR1 LNHDA, CDR2 SQIVND (reference sequence). Unmatched junction bases numbered 11, after V lost 5 bases and J lost 11 bases. Here immunoSEQ multiplex PCR was the method, and the copy in TCRdb shows in-frame clones only, minus some. In the table there are about 200,000 clones, 85% of which are singletons. V and J are TRBV19 and TRBJ1-1, with TRBD1 matching over 7 bases. This sequence was found in a man in his fifties or sixties with COVID-19, enrolled during active disease. Sequencing was done on a sample of peripheral blood. CDR3 residues: CASSPGTVSQAFF. In DNA, the CDR3 is TGTGCCAGTAGTCCCGGGACAGTCTCACAGGCTTTCTTT.